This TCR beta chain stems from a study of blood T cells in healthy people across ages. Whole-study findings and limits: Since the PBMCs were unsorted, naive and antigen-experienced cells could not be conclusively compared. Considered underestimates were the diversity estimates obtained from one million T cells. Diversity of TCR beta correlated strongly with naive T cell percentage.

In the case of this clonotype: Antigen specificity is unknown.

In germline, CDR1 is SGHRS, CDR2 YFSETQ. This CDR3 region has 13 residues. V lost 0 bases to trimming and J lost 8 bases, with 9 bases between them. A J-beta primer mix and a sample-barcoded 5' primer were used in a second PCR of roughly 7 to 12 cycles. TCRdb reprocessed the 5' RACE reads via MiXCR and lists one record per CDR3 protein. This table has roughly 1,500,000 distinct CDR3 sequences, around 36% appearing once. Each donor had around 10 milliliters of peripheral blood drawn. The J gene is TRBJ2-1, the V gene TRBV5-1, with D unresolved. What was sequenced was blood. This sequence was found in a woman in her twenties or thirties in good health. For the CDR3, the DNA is TGCGCCAGCAGCTTGGTTGCCTCGGATGAGCAGTTCTTC. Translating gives CASSLVASDEQFF.